Each of the 25 T cell receptor beta chains below was sequenced from the same sample in a study of blood T cell repertoires in COVID-19. The table came from immunoSEQ multiplex PCR; TCRdb's copy has only in-frame clones and leaves some out. The data show roughly 200,000 clones, approximately 90% seen once. Sequenced material: peripheral blood. These TCRs come from a man aged 60-69 years who had recovered from COVID-19.

The V gene is TRBV4-3, the J gene TRBJ1-5, with TRBD1 matching over 9 bases. The CDR3 length is 17 residues. J gave up 1 base and V 4 bases, and 8 bases lay outside the gene matches. CDR1 LGHNA and CDR2 YSLEER come from the germline V gene. The CDR3 DNA reads TGCGCCAGCAGCCTCTCCCGGGACAGGGCAAGCAATCAGCCCCAGCATTTT. Protein sequence: CASSLSRDRASNQPQHF.

The chain combines TRBV5-1 with TRBJ2-5, with 7 bases that match TRBD2. The V gene's germline CDR1 is SGHRS and CDR2 YFSETQ. The V segment lost 5 bases and the J segment 2 bases; nucleotides outside the gene matches: 6. The CDR3 is made up of 14 amino acids. CDR3 loop: CASSGGGRQETQYF. CDR3 in DNA: TGCGCCAGCAGTGGCGGGGGTCGGCAAGAGACCCAGTACTTC.

This clone came up once. This rearrangement joins TRBV30 to TRBJ1-1; D unclear. CDR3 length: 11 amino acids. The V gene lost 2 bases and the J gene lost 7 bases, with 8 bases spanning the gap. Germline CDR1 and CDR2: GTSNPN and SVGIG (reference sequence). The CDR3 is CAWSPRGEAFF. CDR3 DNA sequence: TGTGCCTGGAGTCCCCGGGGTGAAGCTTTCTTT.

Turning to this clone: One end of the junction varies from germline; a read error may be responsible. The chain is built from TRBV3-1 (or the pseudogene TRBV3-2) and TRBJ2-7, with a possible D match to TRBD2 (7 bases). The CDR3 has 13 residues. Per germline, CDR1 LGHDT and CDR2 YNNKEL (reference sequence). The CDR3 loop is CASTQRGAGEQYF. The CDR3 DNA sequence: TGTGCCAGCACCCAACGGGGGGCAGGGGAGCAGTACTTC.

The rearrangement joins TRBV9 to TRBJ2-1; D not resolved. V was shortened by 1 base and J by 1 base, with 9 bases between the two germline ends. CDR1 SGDLS and CDR2 YYNGEE come from the germline V gene. The CDR3 sequence is 15 residues long. CDR3 nucleotide sequence: TGTGCCAGCAGCGTACGGGTGGAATCCTACAATGAGCAGTTCTTC. Translated, it gives CASSVRVESYNEQFF.

V and J are TRBV5-3 and TRBJ2-3, with 9 bases aligning to TRBD1. TRBV5-3 is flagged as an ORF with uncertain function. The CDR3 has 18 amino acids. Germline trimming cut 2 bases from V and 0 bases from J; bases unmatched to any gene: 10. CDR3 region: CARSLLWDRVASTDTQYF. The CDR3 DNA reads as TGTGCCAGAAGCTTACTCTGGGACAGGGTAGCGAGCACAGATACGCAGTATTTT.

This clone was found once. V and J are TRBV9 and TRBJ1-1; D call uncertain. V was clipped by 5 bases and J by 1 base, with 9 bases between them. The length of the CDR3 is 13 residues. CDR1 is SGDLS, CDR2 YYNGEE, per germline. In nucleotides, the CDR3 is TGTGCCAGCAGGTCGGCGGCGAACACTGAAGCTTTCTTT. It codes for CASRSAANTEAFF.

This clone was detected only a few times. The chain couples TRBV18 to TRBJ1-2, with TRBD1 matching 8 bases. The length of the CDR3 is 16 residues. The V gene end was trimmed by 3 bases and the J gene end by 6 bases; junction bases not matched to a gene: 12. Germline V gives CDR1 KGHSH, CDR2 LQKENI. The CDR3 DNA sequence: TGTGCCAGCTCACCCCCTGGGTCAGGGGGCCTCAATGGCTACACCTTC. It is translated as CASSPPGSGGLNGYTF.

Of note for this clone: At the DNA level, this CDR3 is encoded by other sequences in the same sample as well. The chain couples TRBV5-1 to TRBJ2-4; possible D gene TRBD1, 5 bases. V was clipped by 0 bases and J by 0 bases, with 7 bases between them. Germline CDR1 and CDR2: SGHRS and YFSETQ. The length of the CDR3 is 15 residues. In DNA form, the CDR3 reads TGCGCCAGCAGCTTGGGACAGCTAGCCAAAAACATTCAGTACTTC. It encodes CASSLGQLAKNIQYF.

This chain uses TRBV14 with TRBJ2-7, with D tentatively TRBD2 (5 bases). Germline V gives CDR1 SGHDN, CDR2 FVKESK. V shed 0 bases and J shed 3 bases, with 15 bases lying between them. CDR3 size: 16 residues. CDR3 sequence: CASSQDDGAALYEQYF. CDR3 in DNA: TGTGCCAGCAGCCAAGATGATGGAGCGGCCCTCTACGAGCAGTACTTC.

The rearrangement joins TRBV25-1 to TRBJ1-1; 8 nucleotides match TRBD1. CDR3 length: 15 residues. Germline CDR1 reads MGHDK; CDR2 reads SYGVNS. The junction had 12 bases not matched to a gene; V was cut back by 8 bases and J by 4 bases. The CDR3 nucleotides read TGTGCCAGCTCGGATCGGGCAGGGGGCGTCACTGAAGCTTTCTTT. Translating gives CASSDRAGGVTEAFF.

V gene TRBV5-4 combines with J gene TRBJ2-7, with D tentatively TRBD2 (6 bases). The V end lost 2 bases, the J end lost 0 bases, and 12 bases lay between the germline ends. The CDR3 has 15 residues. The germline gives CDR1 SGHNT, CDR2 YYREEE (reference sequence). The DNA of the CDR3 is TGTGCCAGCAGCTTCGGCCGGGACTCCTCCTACGAGCAGTACTTC. This sequence encodes CASSFGRDSSYEQYF.

The CDR3 here is CASSSQTGGPDTQYF. CDR3 sequence (DNA): TGTGCCAGCAGCTCCCAGACAGGGGGCCCAGATACGCAGTATTTT. The chain employs TRBV7-9 and TRBJ2-3; TRBD1 agrees at 10 bases. After removal of 4 bases from V and 4 bases from J, the junction contained 5 bases not matched to a gene. The germline gives CDR1 SEHNR, CDR2 FQNEAQ (reference sequence). This CDR3 region has 15 residues. Together with reference TRBV7-9 and TRBJ2-3, the CDR3 gives the full variable domain: DTGVSQNPRHKITKRGQNVTFRCDPISEHNRLYWYRQTLGQGPEFLTYFQNEAQLEKSRLLSDRFSAERPKGSFSTLEIQRTEQGDSAMYLCASSSQTGGPDTQYFGPGTRLTVL.

The rearrangement joins TRBV6-2 or TRBV6-3 to TRBJ1-4; maybe TRBD1 (6 bases). Trimming cost V 5 bases and J 7 bases, with 17 bases left between them. Germline V gene data show CDR1 as MNHEY and CDR2 as SVGEGT. CDR3 length: 15 residues. CDR3 nucleotides: TGTGCCAGCAGTCTTCACAGGGTAGGAAGTGAAAAACTGTTTTTT. It is translated as CASSLHRVGSEKLFF.

CDR3 DNA: TGCGCCAGCAGCCAAGATTCGGGACACCACAATGAGCAGTTCTTC. Translating gives CASSQDSGHHNEQFF. The chain recombines TRBV4-1 with TRBJ2-1, with D possibly being TRBD1 (6 bases). V was clipped by 0 bases and J by 5 bases, with 11 bases between them. The germline V gene has CDR1 MGHRA and CDR2 YSYEKL. The CDR3 loop spans 15 amino acids.

The chain combines TRBV25-1 with TRBJ1-1; 7 nucleotides line up with TRBD1. The V and J ends lost 4 bases and 3 bases, in that order; junction bases with no gene match: 8. This CDR3 spans 15 amino acids. The germline V gene has CDR1 MGHDK and CDR2 SYGVNS. CDR3 loop: CASSGTGARDTEAFF. CDR3 DNA sequence: TGTGCCAGCAGTGGTACAGGGGCCCGAGACACTGAAGCTTTCTTT.

This sequence joins TRBV6-5 and TRBJ2-7; TRBD2 might be the D (5 bases). The germline gives CDR1 MNHEY, CDR2 SVGAGI. CDR3 length equals 15 residues. Trimming shortened V by 6 bases and J by 2 bases, and 17 bases separated the two germline ends. CDR3 coding DNA: TGTGCCAGCAGCCTTGGAGGAACAGCTACCTACGAGCAGTACTTC. Its protein product is CASSLGGTATYEQYF.

This sequence joins TRBV6-5 and TRBJ2-7; D ambiguous. CDR1 MNHEY and CDR2 SVGAGI come from the germline V gene. Between the trimmed V and J ends, which lost 0 bases and 2 bases, there was a span of 14 bases. The CDR3 extends over 16 amino acids. The CDR3 DNA is TGTGCCAGCAGTTACTCTGAGGCCCTCCGCGCCTACGAGCAGTACTTC. It translates to CASSYSEALRAYEQYF.

This clone showed up just once. The chain has TRBV28 and TRBJ1-6, with D possibly TRBD1 on 6 matching bases. The germline V gene encodes CDR1 MDHEN and CDR2 SYDVKM. The CDR3 extends over 15 amino acids. The V gene lost 5 bases and the J gene lost 10 bases, with 18 bases spanning the gap. CDR3 nucleotide sequence: TGTGCCAGCAGTCTCTCCGGGACAAGCCCGTCACCCCTCCACTTT. Translated, it gives CASSLSGTSPSPLHF. The full variable domain, completed using reference TRBV28 and TRBJ1-6, is DVKVTQSSRYLVKRTGEKVFLECVQDMDHENMFWYRQDPGLGLRLIYFSYDVKMKEKGDIPEGYSVSREKKERFSLILESASTNQTSMYLCASSLSGTSPSPLHFGNGTRLTVT.

V and J are TRBV18 and TRBJ1-1; no definite D call. The CDR3 extends over 15 amino acids. The ends were cut back, 3 bases at V and 0 bases at J, with 11 bases in the middle. Germline CDR1 and CDR2: KGHSH and LQKENI. The CDR3 loop reads CASSPDERMNTEAFF. The CDR3, as DNA: TGTGCCAGCTCACCGGATGAGCGGATGAACACTGAAGCTTTCTTT.

V usage is TRBV29-1 and J usage is TRBJ2-1, with a weak D call TRBD1 (6 bases). This CDR3 has 12 amino acids. Looked up from germline, CDR1 is SQVTM and CDR2 is ANQGSEA. V gave up 7 bases and J gave up 7 bases, with 14 bases separating them. This chain's CDR3 is CSARRGSNEQFF. CDR3 sequence (DNA): TGCAGCGCCCGCAGGGGCTCGAATGAGCAGTTCTTC.

The count of this clone is one. The rearrangement joins TRBV27 to TRBJ2-7, with D tentatively TRBD2 (5 bases). V dropped 2 bases and J dropped 6 bases, with 17 bases sitting between them. Germline V lookup: CDR1 MNHEY, CDR2 SMNVEV (reference sequence). The CDR3 covers 15 residues. The CDR3 nucleotides read TGTGCCAGCAGTTTACGAGGACTTCATACCTCCGAGCAGTACTTC. The encoded protein is CASSLRGLHTSEQYF.

V usage is TRBV30 and J usage is TRBJ2-5, with 9 bases matching TRBD2. Germline loops: CDR1 GTSNPN, CDR2 SVGIG (reference sequence). The V segment lost 3 bases and the J segment 4 bases; nucleotides outside the gene matches: 9. This CDR3 contains 15 residues. The CDR3 loop is CAWSTASGMGETQYF. As DNA, the CDR3 is TGTGCCTGGAGCACGGCTAGCGGGATGGGAGAGACCCAGTACTTC.

Only one count was recorded for this clone. The genes are TRBV9 and TRBJ2-3, with D unclear. V lost 3 bases and J 4 bases, leaving 6 bases between the germline ends. CDR3 length: 12 residues. Germline CDR1 reads SGDLS; CDR2 reads YYNGEE. CDR3 DNA sequence: TGTGCCAGCAGCGCGGTTTCAGATACGCAGTATTTT. Its translation is CASSAVSDTQYF.

The chain recombines TRBV6-7 with TRBJ2-7; the D gene is possibly TRBD2 (6 bases). TRBV6-7 is an ORF; its function is uncertain. The CDR3 contains 15 residues. V was clipped by 7 bases and J by 2 bases, with 18 bases between them. Here the CDR3 DNA reads TGTGCCAGCACCATCCTCGGGACTGCCCCCTACGAGCAGTACTTC. This encodes CASTILGTAPYEQYF.